These T cell receptor beta chains were read from a single sample in a study of blood T cell repertoires in COVID-19. This table comes from immunoSEQ multiplex PCR, and its TCRdb copy is limited to in-frame clones, with some not included. This sample has a few hundred thousand clones, with approximately 80% found just once. The sample consisted of peripheral blood. The receptors derive from a woman aged 50 to 65 with active or convalescent COVID-19. CDR3s include the opening cysteine and the closing phenylalanine or tryptophan. Each record gives: J gene, D gene, V gene, clone size, CDR3 protein, CDR3 DNA. A D gene is named only where the DNA matches it firmly. Size tells how often a clone was seen (once, few, many) or the class of an expanded clone, and some rows leave it out.

j_call: TRBJ2-3; d_call: NA; v_call: TRBV2; clone_size: NA; cdr3_aa: CASRETVWDTQYF; cdr3_nt: TGTGCCAGCCGGGAGACAGTATGGGATACGCAGTATTTT
j_call: TRBJ2-3; d_call: TRBD2; v_call: TRBV28; clone_size: few; cdr3_aa: CASSSIVAGGGTDTQYF; cdr3_nt: TGTGCCAGCAGTTCTATAGTAGCGGGAGGGGGCACAGATACGCAGTATTTT
j_call: TRBJ2-1; d_call: NA; v_call: TRBV7-9; clone_size: NA; cdr3_aa: CASSPKAGYYNEQFF; cdr3_nt: TGTGCCAGCAGTCCGAAGGCGGGGTACTACAATGAGCAGTTCTTC
j_call: TRBJ1-3; d_call: NA; v_call: TRBV28; clone_size: NA; cdr3_aa: CASSLLQGSGNTIYF; cdr3_nt: TGTGCCAGCAGTTTACTTCAGGGTTCTGGAAACACCATATATTTT
j_call: TRBJ1-2; d_call: NA; v_call: TRBV12-3/TRBV12-4; clone_size: once; cdr3_aa: CASSFAWAGGYTF; cdr3_nt: TGTGCCAGCAGTTTCGCTTGGGCGGGGGGCTACACCTTC
j_call: TRBJ2-1; d_call: NA; v_call: TRBV19; clone_size: NA; cdr3_aa: CASSRGVYNEQFF; cdr3_nt: TGTGCCAGTAGCCGCGGGGTCTACAATGAGCAGTTCTTC
j_call: TRBJ2-5; d_call: NA; v_call: TRBV11-2; clone_size: NA; cdr3_aa: CASSLGGTEQETQYF; cdr3_nt: TGTGCCAGCAGCTTAGGCGGGACAGAGCAAGAGACCCAGTACTTC
j_call: TRBJ1-6; d_call: NA; v_call: TRBV2; clone_size: NA; cdr3_aa: CASSRVVGGAKNSPLHF; cdr3_nt: TGTGCCAGCAGTAGGGTGGTAGGGGGTGCCAAGAATTCACCCCTCCACTTT
j_call: TRBJ2-1; d_call: NA; v_call: TRBV3-1/TRBV3-2; clone_size: NA; cdr3_aa: CASSQGSGLFNEQFF; cdr3_nt: TGTGCCAGCAGCCAAGGATCAGGTCTCTTCAATGAGCAGTTCTTC
j_call: TRBJ1-2; d_call: NA; v_call: TRBV6-2/TRBV6-3; clone_size: NA; cdr3_aa: CASSSSRTGSGYGYTF; cdr3_nt: NA